The entry that follows covers one TCR beta chain sequence. This specimen comes from a study of blood T cell repertoires in COVID-19. Whole-study context: The United States, Italy and Spain were the sources of the acute and convalescent COVID-19 samples. Sources were T cells, B-cell-depleted T cells, or PBMCs; the material itself was cDNA or gDNA.

The CDR3 is made up of 15 amino acids. Trimming took 1 base from V and 6 from J, leaving 13 bases between them. CDR1 SGHVS and CDR2 FNYEAQ come from the germline V gene. Original analysis: Nucleated cell counts were estimated from reference gene primer amplification. Repertoires were generated with immunoSEQ multiplex PCR, while TCRdb's copy carries only in-frame clones and drops some. Clone size and the V and J calls come from that table; the DNA yielded D and trimming. The repertoire holds 85,000 to 90,000 clones, 75% to 90% seen once, with approximately 1.3% in the top ten. The origin of this receptor is a man older than 75 with active or convalescent COVID-19. The chain has TRBV7-6 and TRBJ1-5; TRBD1 is a possible D gene (5 bases). What was sequenced was peripheral blood. This CDR3 is CASSLGGWGGQPQHF. In DNA form, the CDR3 reads TGTGCCAGCAGCTTAGGGGGTTGGGGGGGTCAGCCCCAGCATTTT.